This T cell receptor beta chain was sequenced for a study of radiotherapy plus CTLA-4 blockade in lung cancer. The count of this clone is one. The CDR3 spans 13 residues. V lost 4 bases and J 0 bases, leaving 4 bases between the germline ends. Germline lookup yields CDR1 SGHNT and CDR2 YENEEA. Using immunoSEQ multiplex PCR, the repertoire was profiled, and TCRdb retains in-frame clones only, with some absent. The sample includes some 50,000 clones, under 85% of them seen just once. The chain uses TRBV11-3 and TRBJ1-3, with D uncertain. The TCR comes from a human donor with non-small cell lung cancer who had a partial response to radiotherapy plus ipilimumab. Sequenced here: peripheral blood, sampled from a patient treated with radiotherapy plus ipilimumab. The CDR3 nucleotides read TGTGCCAGCAGCTCGAGCTCTGGAAACACCATATATTTT. Encoded protein: CASSSSSGNTIYF.